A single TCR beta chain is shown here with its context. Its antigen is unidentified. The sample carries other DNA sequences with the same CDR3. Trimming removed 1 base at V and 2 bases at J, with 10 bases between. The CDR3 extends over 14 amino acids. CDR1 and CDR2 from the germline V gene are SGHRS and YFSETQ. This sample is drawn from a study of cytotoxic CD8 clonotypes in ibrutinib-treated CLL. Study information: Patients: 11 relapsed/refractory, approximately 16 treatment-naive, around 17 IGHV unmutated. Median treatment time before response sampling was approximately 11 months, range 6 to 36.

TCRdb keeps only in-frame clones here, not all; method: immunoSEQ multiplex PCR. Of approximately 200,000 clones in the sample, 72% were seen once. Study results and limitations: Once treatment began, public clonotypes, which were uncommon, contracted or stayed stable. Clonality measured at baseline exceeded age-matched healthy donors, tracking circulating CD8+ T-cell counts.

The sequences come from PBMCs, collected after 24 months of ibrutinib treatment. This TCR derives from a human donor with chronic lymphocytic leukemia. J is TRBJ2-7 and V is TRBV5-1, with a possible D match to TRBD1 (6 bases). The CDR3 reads CASSLSGQTYEQYF. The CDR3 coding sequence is TGCGCCAGCAGCTTGTCTGGACAGACCTACGAGCAGTACTTC.